Presented here are 8 T cell receptor beta chains from one specimen sequenced in a study of T cell repertoires in cytomegalovirus infection. TCRdb itself ran the reads through MiXCR, one entry per CDR3 protein. This sample has approximately 730,000 distinct CDR3 sequences, with almost 30% found just once. No antigen has been assigned to these receptors. The specimen was cultured CD8+ T cells from PBMCs, collected from culture after CMV antigen stimulation. The receptors come from a human donor in good health (CMV status not recorded). Some clones in this sample may be carry-over from other donors' samples.

The V gene is TRBV12-3 or TRBV12-4, the J gene TRBJ2-2; possible D gene TRBD2, 7 bases. The V end lost 8 bases, the J end lost 6 bases, and 10 bases lay between the germline ends. This CDR3 region has 12 residues. The CDR3 DNA follows: TGTGCCAGCTGGGAGGGGGCCGGGGAGCTGTTTTTT. It specifies CASWEGAGELFF.

This clonotype was recorded at least ten times. The chain employs TRBV12-5 and TRBJ1-2, with D possibly being TRBD1 (5 bases). CDR3 size: 15 residues. CDR1 is LGHNT and CDR2 is FRNRAP in the germline V gene. Between the trimmed V and J ends, which lost 3 bases and 1 base, there was a span of 12 bases. CDR3 in amino acids: CASGFQGPNNYGYTF. In DNA form, the CDR3 reads TGTGCTAGTGGTTTCCAGGGACCGAATAACTATGGCTACACCTTC. Using reference TRBV12-5 and TRBJ1-2 for the parts outside the CDR3, the full variable domain is DARVTQTPRHKVTEMGQEVTMRCQPILGHNTVFWYRQTMMQGLELLAYFRNRAPLDDSGMPKDRFSAEMPDATLATLKIQPSEPRDSAVYFCASGFQGPNNYGYTFGSGTRLTVV.

This chain joins TRBV7-9 and TRBJ2-1; D gene unclear. V gave up 5 bases and J gave up 6 bases, with 11 bases separating them. This CDR3 is built from 13 residues. The germline gives CDR1 SEHNR, CDR2 FQNEAQ (reference sequence). The CDR3 spells CASSALPFNEQFF. CDR3 nucleotide sequence: TGTGCCAGCAGCGCGTTACCCTTCAATGAGCAGTTCTTC.

DNA for the CDR3: TGTGCCAGCAGCCAAGATCCCATGGCGACAGGGGAGGAGACCCAGTACTTC. It is translated as CASSQDPMATGEETQYF. The chain recombines TRBV14 with TRBJ2-5; 8 bases line up with TRBD1. The CDR3 is 17 residues long. CDR1 and CDR2 from the germline V gene are SGHDN and FVKESK. V dropped 0 bases and J dropped 5; count of bases not matched to a gene: 11.

J is TRBJ1-2 and V is TRBV7-6, with a weak D call TRBD1 (6 bases). The CDR3 runs 15 residues. V lost 5 bases and J lost 3, with 16 bases in between. Germline V lookup: CDR1 SGHVS, CDR2 FNYEAQ. In DNA, the CDR3 is TGTGCCAGCAGCGAGGAGGCAGGGGTACACTATGGCTACACCTTC. This codes for CASSEEAGVHYGYTF.

This clonotype showed up just a few times. This chain connects TRBV2 to TRBJ1-1; 8 bases are a match to TRBD1. The ends lost 4 bases at V and 6 bases at J; junction bases unmatched: 7. Germline lookup yields CDR1 SNHLY and CDR2 FYNNEI. This CDR3 comprises 14 residues. The CDR3 is CASSGGRGQAEAFF. The CDR3 DNA sequence: TGTGCCAGCAGTGGTGGCAGGGGGCAAGCTGAAGCTTTCTTT.

The chain carries TRBV4-1 and TRBJ2-1, with 14 nucleotides matching TRBD2. CDR3 length: 20 amino acids. V trimming: 4 bases; J trimming: 3 bases; junction bases outside the gene matches: 14. The germline V gene has CDR1 MGHRA and CDR2 YSYEKL. CDR3 sequence (DNA): TGCGCCAGCAGCCCAGGACCCCGACTAGCGGGGGGGCCCTTCTACAATGAGCAGTTCTTC. Its protein is CASSPGPRLAGGPFYNEQFF.

The gene calls are TRBV29-1 and TRBJ1-1; D is perhaps TRBD1 (6 bases). Germline V gene sequence: CDR1 SQVTM, CDR2 ANQGSEA. The CDR3 runs 12 residues. Trimming pared 7 bases from V and 10 bases from J, leaving 19 bases between. This CDR3 is CSALGGDPGAFF. CDR3 nucleotide sequence: TGCAGCGCACTAGGGGGGGACCCGGGAGCTTTCTTT.